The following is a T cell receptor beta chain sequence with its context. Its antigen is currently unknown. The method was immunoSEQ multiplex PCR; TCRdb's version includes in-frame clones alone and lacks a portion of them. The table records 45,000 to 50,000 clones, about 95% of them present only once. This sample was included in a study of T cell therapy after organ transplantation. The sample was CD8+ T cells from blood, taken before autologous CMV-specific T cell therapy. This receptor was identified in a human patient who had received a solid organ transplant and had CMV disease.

CDR3 region: CASSLPGGQGRVSGGNTIYF. Written as DNA, the CDR3 is TGTGCCAGCAGCTTACCTGGGGGACAGGGGCGAGTCTCGGGGGGAAACACCATATATTTT. The rearrangement joins TRBV7-6 to TRBJ1-3, with 10 bases aligning to TRBD1. The V segment lost 2 bases and the J segment 4 bases; nucleotides outside the gene matches: 17. The CDR3 extends over 20 amino acids. CDR1 and CDR2 (germline): SGHVS, FNYEAQ.